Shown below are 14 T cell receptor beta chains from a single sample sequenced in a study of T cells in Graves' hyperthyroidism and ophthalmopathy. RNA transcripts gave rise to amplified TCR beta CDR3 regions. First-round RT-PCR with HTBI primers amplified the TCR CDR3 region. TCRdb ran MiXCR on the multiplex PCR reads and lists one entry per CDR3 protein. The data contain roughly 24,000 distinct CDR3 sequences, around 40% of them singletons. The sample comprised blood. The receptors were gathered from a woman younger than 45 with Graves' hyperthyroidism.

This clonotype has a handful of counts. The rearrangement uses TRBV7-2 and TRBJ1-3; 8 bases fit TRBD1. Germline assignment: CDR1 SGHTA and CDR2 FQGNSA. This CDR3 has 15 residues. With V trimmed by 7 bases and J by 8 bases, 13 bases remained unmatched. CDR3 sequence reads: CASTRDRTGRDTIYF. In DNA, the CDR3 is TGTGCCAGCACCAGGGACAGGACCGGGAGGGACACCATATATTTT.

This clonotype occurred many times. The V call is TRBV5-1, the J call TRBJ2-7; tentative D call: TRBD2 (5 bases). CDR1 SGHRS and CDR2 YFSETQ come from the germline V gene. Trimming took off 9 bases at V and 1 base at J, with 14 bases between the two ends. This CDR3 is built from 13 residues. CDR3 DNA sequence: TGCGCCACCCGGCAGGAGGAATCCTACGAGCAGTACTTC. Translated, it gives CATRQEESYEQYF. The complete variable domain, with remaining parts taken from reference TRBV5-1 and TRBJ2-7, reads KAGVTQTPRYLIKTRGQQVTLSCSPISGHRSVSWYQQTPGQGLQFLFEYFSETQRNKGNFPGRFSGRQFSNSRSEMNVSTLELGDSALYLCATRQEESYEQYFGPGTRLTVT.

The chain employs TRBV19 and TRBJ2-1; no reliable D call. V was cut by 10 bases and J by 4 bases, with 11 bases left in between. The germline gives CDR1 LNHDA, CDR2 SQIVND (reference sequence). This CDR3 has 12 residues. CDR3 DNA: TGTGCCACCCTGGACGGGTACAATGAGCAGTTCTTC. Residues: CATLDGYNEQFF.

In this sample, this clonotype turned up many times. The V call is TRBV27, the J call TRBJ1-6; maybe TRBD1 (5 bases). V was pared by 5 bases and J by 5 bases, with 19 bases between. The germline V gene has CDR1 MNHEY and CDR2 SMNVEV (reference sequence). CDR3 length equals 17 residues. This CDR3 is CASSPPSRDYHNSPLHF. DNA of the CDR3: TGTGCCAGCAGTCCCCCCTCCCGGGACTACCATAATTCACCCCTCCACTTT.

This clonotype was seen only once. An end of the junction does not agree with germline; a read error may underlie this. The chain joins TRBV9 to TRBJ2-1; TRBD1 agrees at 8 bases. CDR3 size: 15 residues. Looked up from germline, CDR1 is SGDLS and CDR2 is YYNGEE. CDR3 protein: CACRAGTGPYNEQFF. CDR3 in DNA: TGTGCCTGCAGAGCCGGGACAGGACCTTACAATGAGCAGTTCTTC. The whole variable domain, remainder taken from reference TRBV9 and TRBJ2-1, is DSGVTQTPKHLITATGQRVTLRCSPRSGDLSVYWYQQSLDQGLQFLIQYYNGEERAKGNILERFSAQQFPDLHSELNLSSLELGDSALYFCACRAGTGPYNEQFFGPGTRLTVL.

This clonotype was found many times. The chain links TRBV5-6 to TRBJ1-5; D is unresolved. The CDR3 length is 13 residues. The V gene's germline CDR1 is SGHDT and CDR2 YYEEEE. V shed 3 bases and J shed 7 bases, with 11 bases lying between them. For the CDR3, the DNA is TGTGCCAGCAGCTCATGGGGTGGGCAGCCCCAGCATTTT. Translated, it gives CASSSWGGQPQHF. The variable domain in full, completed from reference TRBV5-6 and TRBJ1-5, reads DAGVTQSPTHLIKTRGQQVTLRCSPKSGHDTVSWYQQALGQGPQFIFQYYEEEERQRGNFPDRFSGHQFPNYSSELNVNALLLGDSALYLCASSSWGGQPQHFGDGTRLSIL.

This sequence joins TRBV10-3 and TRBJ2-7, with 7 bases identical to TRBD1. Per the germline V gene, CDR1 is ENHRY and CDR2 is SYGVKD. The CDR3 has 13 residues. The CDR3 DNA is TGTGCTAGAAGGGACAGAGTTAGCTACGAGCAGTACTTC. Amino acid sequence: CARRDRVSYEQYF.

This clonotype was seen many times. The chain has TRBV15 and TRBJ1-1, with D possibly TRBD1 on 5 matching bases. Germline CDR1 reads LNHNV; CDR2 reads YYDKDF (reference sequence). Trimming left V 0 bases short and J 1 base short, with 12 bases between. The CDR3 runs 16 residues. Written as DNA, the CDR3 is TGTGCCACCAGCAGAGATGACGGGGGGTCGAACACTGAAGCTTTCTTT. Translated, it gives CATSRDDGGSNTEAFF. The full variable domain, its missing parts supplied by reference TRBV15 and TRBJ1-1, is DAMVIQNPRYQVTQFGKPVTLSCSQTLNHNVMYWYQQKSSQAPKLLFHYYDKDFNNEADTPDNFQSRRPNTSFCFLDIRSPGLGDTAMYLCATSRDDGGSNTEAFFGQGTRLTVV.

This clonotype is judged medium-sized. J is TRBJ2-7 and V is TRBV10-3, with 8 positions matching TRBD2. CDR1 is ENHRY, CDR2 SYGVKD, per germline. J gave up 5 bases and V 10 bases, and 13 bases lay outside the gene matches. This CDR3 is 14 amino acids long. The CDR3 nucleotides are TGTGCCACCTCCCGGGGGGGGGAGAGCCACGAGCAGTACTTC. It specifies CATSRGGESHEQYF.

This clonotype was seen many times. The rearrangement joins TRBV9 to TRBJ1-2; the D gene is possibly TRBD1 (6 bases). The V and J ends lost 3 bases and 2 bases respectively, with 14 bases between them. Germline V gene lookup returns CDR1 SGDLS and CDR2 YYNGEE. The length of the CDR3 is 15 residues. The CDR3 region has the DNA TGTGCCAGCAGCGCCGGAGGGGGATACAACTATGGCTACACCTTC. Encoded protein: CASSAGGGYNYGYTF.

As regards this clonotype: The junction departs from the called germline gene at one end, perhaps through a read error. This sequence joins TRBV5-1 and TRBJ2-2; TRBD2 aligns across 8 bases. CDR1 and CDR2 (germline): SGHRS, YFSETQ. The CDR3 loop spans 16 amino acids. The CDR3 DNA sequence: TGCGCCAACAGCTTGGCGACGGGAGGGGTAACCGGGGAGCTGTTCTTT. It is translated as CANSLATGGVTGELFF.

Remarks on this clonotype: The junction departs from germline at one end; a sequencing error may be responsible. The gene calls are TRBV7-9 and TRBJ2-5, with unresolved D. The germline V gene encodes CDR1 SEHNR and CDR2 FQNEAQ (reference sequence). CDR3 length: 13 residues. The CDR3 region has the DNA TGTGTCAGCAGCTCCGGGCGGTCGGAGACCCAGTACTTC. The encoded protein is CVSSSGRSETQYF. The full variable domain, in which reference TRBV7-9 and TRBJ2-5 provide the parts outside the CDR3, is DTGVSQNPRHKITKRGQNVTFRCDPISEHNRLYWYRQTLGQGPEFLTYFQNEAQLEKSRLLSDRFSAERPKGSFSTLEIQRTEQGDSAMYLCVSSSGRSETQYFGPGTRLLVL.

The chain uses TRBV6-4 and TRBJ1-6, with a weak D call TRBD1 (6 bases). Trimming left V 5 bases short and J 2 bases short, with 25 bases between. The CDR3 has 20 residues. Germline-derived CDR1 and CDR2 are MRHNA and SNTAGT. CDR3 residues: CASSSSWGGALSAYNSPLHF. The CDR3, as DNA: TGTGCCAGCAGTTCCTCCTGGGGGGGCGCCCTATCCGCCTATAATTCACCCCTCCACTTT.

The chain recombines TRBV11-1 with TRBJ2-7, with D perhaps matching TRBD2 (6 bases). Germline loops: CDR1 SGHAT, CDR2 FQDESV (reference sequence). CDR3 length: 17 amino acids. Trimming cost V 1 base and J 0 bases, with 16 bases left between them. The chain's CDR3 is CASSLDSAGWSSYEQYF. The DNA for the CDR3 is TGTGCCAGCAGCTTAGACTCGGCGGGGTGGAGCTCCTACGAGCAGTACTTC.